This section outlines one TCR beta chain sequence together with its context. Its antigen is as yet unknown. This specimen belongs to a study of cytomegalovirus exposure and HLA in healthy donors. Whole-study context: Just over 80% of 300 to 450 genotyped donors fell in the Caucasian-associated ancestry cluster. Overall study findings and caveats: It was assumed in the presence/absence analyses that sequencing depth was roughly uniform across donors. One variant, a missense change in DCLRE1C, was linked in a later analysis to TCR beta V- and J-gene trimming. Apparent HLA restriction characterized most CMV-associated TCR beta chains in a later analysis.

It was with 60 Vbeta and 13 Jbeta primers that the PCR ran. Sequencing was performed with immunoSEQ multiplex PCR; in TCRdb, only in-frame clones are kept and a portion is missing. The data contain about 190,000 clones, over 60% of them singletons. V trimming: 2 bases; J trimming: 4 bases; junction bases outside the gene matches: 9. The CDR3 contains 17 residues. From germline, CDR1 is SGHTA and CDR2 FQGNSA. This receptor was identified in a woman in her 40s in good health and CMV-seronegative. This sequence joins TRBV7-2 and TRBJ2-1; 9 bases agree with TRBD2. The sample taken for sequencing was PBMCs. As DNA, the CDR3 is TGTGCCAGCAGCTTAAGTCGGGGCGGGAGGGGTTACAATGAGCAGTTCTTC. Residues: CASSLSRGGRGYNEQFF.